This T cell receptor (beta chain) emerged from a study of T cell repertoires in cytomegalovirus infection (dated by TCRdb to between 2019 and 2020). At the level of the whole study: Recently identified HLA-C-restricted CMV epitopes, whose presentation resists viral immunomodulation, were targeted by peptide stimulations together with well-studied HLA-B-restricted epitopes. Donor HLA type was relevant to the analysis, because carriage of CMV infection together with the matching HLA type was indicated by public TCR beta signatures.

Sample treatment or condition, as interpreted from the label and publication: in vitro stimulation with specific CMV peptide epitopes to enrich CMV-specific T cells. Here is what the overall study found, with its caveats: The ex vivo response was dominated by HLA-C-restricted CMV-specific TCR beta clonotypes, and the single most frequent clonotype in two of eight donors was supplied by these HLA-C-restricted clonotypes. Carriers of CMV infection plus the relevant HLA type were discriminated by the cumulative frequency of public TCR beta family members in the study cohort and in an independent approximately 340-donor cohort.

This clonotype was picked up a small number of times. Its antigen is not yet known. No much larger clone is present one base from it, and per-base qualities are unavailable. The sequencer listed for this sample is Illumina HiSeq 1500. The raw public reads went through TCRdb reprocessing: fastp at Q25, MiXCR clone calling, in-frame beta chains kept. Every entry covers one CDR3 protein and lists the most common genes and DNA from its rows. The sample table contains about 830,000 distinct CDR3 sequences; only one count was recorded for about 33% of them. Together, the top ten hold 9.5% to 15% of the sample. V loses 5 bases, J loses 0 bases, and the germline ends lie 8 bases apart. The germline V gene provides CDR1 SGHVS and CDR2 FQNEAQ. The CDR3 contains 14 residues, cysteine and phenylalanine counted. The kept DNA is CDR3 alone, 42 bases in frame from the first base.

This sequence was found in a human donor in good health (CMV status not recorded). Some clones in this sample may be carry-over from other donors' samples. The chain joins TRBV7-8 to TRBJ1-3; the D gene is not confidently resolved. The sequencing used cultured CD8+ T cells from PBMCs, collected from culture after CMV antigen stimulation. The DNA sequence is as follows: TGTGCCAGCAGCGCAGAGTACTCTGGAAACACCATATATTTT. The resulting protein is CASSAEYSGNTIYF.